This T cell receptor (beta chain) is drawn from a study of long-term antiretroviral therapy in people with HIV. About the study: A decade or so separates the oldest specimens from the later 2015 immediate-ART recommendation. Study-wide results and limits: Before ART, certain clones expanded, and these dominated the repertoire at all time points. In HIV, the repertoires covered a tighter span of CDR3 lengths than in controls.

Note on this clone: Its antigen remains unknown.

At the survey level, the v3.0 immunoSEQ assay was run. Method: immunoSEQ multiplex PCR; TCRdb's copy keeps in-frame clones and lacks some. The sample consists of 20,000 to 30,000 clones, roughly 85% of them appearing once. This clonotype was sampled from a woman aged 40 to 55 with HIV. The sample in question was unsorted PBMCs, obtained 1.2 years after starting antiretroviral therapy.

This CDR3 reads CASSFGQGSYEQYF. The CDR3 nucleotides read TGTGCCAGCAGCTTCGGACAGGGCTCCTACGAGCAGTACTTC. The chain links TRBV11-2 to TRBJ2-7; 8 nucleotides line up with TRBD1. The CDR3 loop spans 14 amino acids. In germline, CDR1 is SGHAT, CDR2 FQNNGV. V dropped 3 bases and J dropped 0; count of bases not matched to a gene: 1.